Listed below are T cell receptor beta chains from one sample, sequenced in a study of T-cell memory formation after mild COVID-19. Via MiXCR, TCRdb re-called the 5' RACE reads, giving one row per CDR3 protein. The table lists more than 250,000 distinct CDR3 sequences, roughly 17% of them singletons, with approximately 25% in the top ten. The sample taken for sequencing was PBMCs or a T cell subset sorted from them (not recorded which). The source is a man between 18 and 35 years old who had mild COVID-19 (a few samples of this study predate the infection). Cell type and time point are not known. Each CDR3 is given with its conserved first and last residue. A D gene is named only where the DNA matches it firmly. Where a row states a size, it is once, few, many or the class of an expanded clone; other rows omit it.

clone size: -
V gene: TRBV7-2
D gene: TRBD2
J gene: TRBJ2-1
CDR3 protein: CASSLAPGTSNDEQFF
CDR3 DNA: TGTGCCAGCAGCTTAGCGCCGGGGACTAGCAACGATGAGCAGTTCTTC

clone size: -
V gene: TRBV6-5
D gene: -
J gene: TRBJ2-2
CDR3 protein: CASSRLVGYTGTHPGELFF
CDR3 DNA: TGTGCCAGCAGCCGACTGGTTGGGTATACCGGGACACACCCGGGGGAGCTGTTTTTT

clone size: few
V gene: TRBV6-5
D gene: -
J gene: TRBJ1-1
CDR3 protein: CASSYSPRADTEAFF
CDR3 DNA: TGTGCCAGCAGTTACTCGCCCAGGGCGGACACTGAAGCTTTCTTT

clone size: -
V gene: TRBV20-1
D gene: -
J gene: TRBJ2-1
CDR3 protein: CSARRITRNEQFF
CDR3 DNA: TGCAGTGCTAGGAGAATCACTCGAAATGAGCAGTTCTTC

clone size: few
V gene: TRBV27
D gene: -
J gene: TRBJ2-1
CDR3 protein: CASSPLGGDGIYNEQFF
CDR3 DNA: TGTGCCAGCAGTCCGCTAGGAGGGGACGGGATCTACAATGAGCAGTTCTTC

clone size: few
V gene: TRBV12-3/TRBV12-4
D gene: TRBD2
J gene: TRBJ2-2
CDR3 protein: CASIGLAGANTGELFF
CDR3 DNA: TGTGCCAGCATTGGTCTAGCGGGGGCGAACACCGGGGAGCTGTTTTTT

clone size: -
V gene: TRBV5-1
D gene: -
J gene: TRBJ2-6
CDR3 protein: CASSVPTQLSGANVLTF
CDR3 DNA: TGCGCCAGCAGTGTCCCGACCCAGCTATCTGGGGCCAACGTCCTGACTTTC

clone size: -
V gene: TRBV7-8
D gene: -
J gene: TRBJ2-5
CDR3 protein: CASSPAWGFQETQYF
CDR3 DNA: TGTGCCAGCAGTCCGGCCTGGGGGTTCCAAGAGACCCAGTACTTC

clone size: -
V gene: TRBV4-3
D gene: -
J gene: TRBJ2-3
CDR3 protein: CASSQSGFTDTQYF
CDR3 DNA: TGCGCCAGCAGCCAATCGGGGTTCACAGATACGCAGTATTTT

clone size: few
V gene: TRBV20-1
D gene: -
J gene: TRBJ2-1
CDR3 protein: CSASERDGEQFF
CDR3 DNA: TGCAGTGCTAGTGAAAGGGATGGGGAGCAGTTCTTC

clone size: -
V gene: TRBV4-3
D gene: -
J gene: TRBJ1-2
CDR3 protein: CASSQGRWDGYTF
CDR3 DNA: TGCGCCAGCAGCCAAGGAAGGTGGGATGGCTACACCTTC

clone size: few
V gene: TRBV11-2
D gene: -
J gene: TRBJ1-2
CDR3 protein: CASSFQYLGDAPEGSNYGYTF
CDR3 DNA: TGTGCCAGCAGCTTCCAGTACTTGGGGGATGCCCCCGAAGGGAGTAACTATGGCTACACCTTC

clone size: few
V gene: TRBV12-3/TRBV12-4
D gene: -
J gene: TRBJ1-5
CDR3 protein: CASSLGGLSSNQPQHF
CDR3 DNA: TGTGCCAGCAGTTTAGGCGGGTTGTCGAGCAATCAGCCCCAGCATTTT

clone size: few
V gene: TRBV7-3
D gene: -
J gene: TRBJ2-3
CDR3 protein: CASSLVASRDTQYF
CDR3 DNA: TGTGCCAGCAGCTTAGTGGCTAGCCGCGATACGCAGTATTTT

clone size: many
V gene: TRBV12-3/TRBV12-4
D gene: TRBD1
J gene: TRBJ1-2
CDR3 protein: CASSYNRAGGGYTF
CDR3 DNA: TGTGCCAGCAGCTACAATAGGGCAGGGGGCGGCTACACCTTC

clone size: few
V gene: TRBV12-3/TRBV12-4
D gene: -
J gene: TRBJ1-5
CDR3 protein: CASSDRAEQPQHF
CDR3 DNA: TGTGCCAGCAGTGATAGGGCTGAGCAGCCCCAGCATTTT

clone size: -
V gene: TRBV9
D gene: -
J gene: TRBJ2-1
CDR3 protein: CASSVEGDRYNEQFF
CDR3 DNA: TGTGCCAGCAGCGTAGAGGGGGATAGATACAATGAGCAGTTCTTC

clone size: -
V gene: TRBV27
D gene: TRBD1
J gene: TRBJ2-3
CDR3 protein: CASSLQGAPGTQYF
CDR3 DNA: TGTGCCAGCAGTCTACAGGGGGCGCCGGGTACGCAGTATTTT

clone size: -
V gene: TRBV7-2
D gene: -
J gene: TRBJ2-2
CDR3 protein: CASQWGDNTGELFF
CDR3 DNA: TGTGCCAGCCAGTGGGGGGATAACACCGGGGAGCTGTTTTTT

clone size: -
V gene: TRBV4-3
D gene: -
J gene: TRBJ2-1
CDR3 protein: CASSQDFDLLNEQFF
CDR3 DNA: TGCGCCAGCAGCCAAGATTTCGACCTCCTCAATGAGCAGTTCTTC

clone size: many
V gene: TRBV6-5
D gene: -
J gene: TRBJ1-6
CDR3 protein: CASCRGGESPLHF
CDR3 DNA: TGTGCCAGTTGTCGCGGGGGAGAATCACCCCTCCACTTT

clone size: few
V gene: TRBV6-2/TRBV6-3
D gene: TRBD1
J gene: TRBJ2-1
CDR3 protein: CASSSKTGGNEQFF
CDR3 DNA: TGTGCCAGCAGTTCCAAGACAGGGGGCAATGAGCAGTTCTTC

clone size: few
V gene: TRBV12-3/TRBV12-4
D gene: TRBD1
J gene: TRBJ1-5
CDR3 protein: CASRPTGVGNQPQHF
CDR3 DNA: TGTGCCAGCAGACCAACAGGGGTAGGCAATCAGCCCCAGCATTTT

clone size: -
V gene: TRBV19
D gene: -
J gene: TRBJ1-6
CDR3 protein: CASSLSERGNSPLHF
CDR3 DNA: TGTGCCAGTAGTCTGTCGGAAAGGGGTAATTCACCCCTCCACTTT

clone size: -
V gene: TRBV7-9
D gene: -
J gene: TRBJ1-6
CDR3 protein: CASSRQALSPLHF
CDR3 DNA: TGTGCCAGCAGCAGACAGGCCCTCTCACCCCTCCACTTT

clone size: -
V gene: TRBV20-1
D gene: -
J gene: TRBJ2-3
CDR3 protein: CSARRAALTDTQYF
CDR3 DNA: TGCAGTGCTAGACGGGCTGCCCTCACAGATACGCAGTATTTT

clone size: few
V gene: TRBV20-1
D gene: -
J gene: TRBJ2-7
CDR3 protein: CSASPPSNYEQYF
CDR3 DNA: TGCAGTGCCAGCCCCCCTAGTAACTACGAGCAGTACTTC

clone size: many
V gene: TRBV5-1
D gene: -
J gene: TRBJ2-1
CDR3 protein: CASSLMDTTNNEQFF
CDR3 DNA: TGCGCCAGCAGTTTGATGGACACCACCAACAATGAGCAGTTCTTC

clone size: -
V gene: TRBV3-1
D gene: TRBD1
J gene: TRBJ2-1
CDR3 protein: CASSGTGANEQFF
CDR3 DNA: TGTGCCAGCAGCGGGACAGGGGCCAATGAGCAGTTCTTC

clone size: -
V gene: TRBV6-2/TRBV6-3
D gene: -
J gene: TRBJ1-6
CDR3 protein: CASSYRGDSPLHF
CDR3 DNA: TGTGCCAGCAGTTACCGGGGAGATTCACCCCTCCACTTT

clone size: -
V gene: TRBV6-5
D gene: -
J gene: TRBJ2-3
CDR3 protein: CASREPGTDTQYF
CDR3 DNA: TGTGCCAGCAGGGAACCCGGAACAGATACGCAGTATTTT

clone size: -
V gene: TRBV5-1
D gene: -
J gene: TRBJ2-2
CDR3 protein: CASSPGRLANTGELFF
CDR3 DNA: TGCGCCAGCAGCCCCGGGAGATTAGCGAACACCGGGGAGCTGTTTTTT

clone size: few
V gene: TRBV5-1
D gene: -
J gene: TRBJ1-1
CDR3 protein: CASSLWGGTEAFF
CDR3 DNA: TGCGCCAGCAGCTTGTGGGGGGGCACTGAAGCTTTCTTT

clone size: -
V gene: TRBV28
D gene: -
J gene: TRBJ1-5
CDR3 protein: CASSNPPKQGYQPQHF
CDR3 DNA: TGTGCCAGCAGTAATCCACCCAAACAGGGTTATCAGCCCCAGCATTTT

clone size: -
V gene: TRBV5-1
D gene: -
J gene: TRBJ1-1
CDR3 protein: CATRGSPGEFLEAFF
CDR3 DNA: TGCGCCACCAGAGGGTCGCCGGGGGAATTCCTTGAAGCTTTCTTT

clone size: few
V gene: TRBV7-3
D gene: -
J gene: TRBJ2-3
CDR3 protein: CASSQSGGPTDTQYF
CDR3 DNA: TGTGCCAGCAGCCAATCCGGGGGCCCAACAGATACGCAGTATTTT

clone size: few
V gene: TRBV20-1
D gene: TRBD2
J gene: TRBJ2-2
CDR3 protein: CSARDPSGGAIRELFF
CDR3 DNA: TGCAGTGCTAGAGACCCCAGCGGGGGGGCCATCCGGGAGCTGTTTTTT

clone size: few
V gene: TRBV5-1
D gene: TRBD1
J gene: TRBJ2-7
CDR3 protein: CASSPGQTGGSEQYF
CDR3 DNA: TGCGCCAGCAGCCCCGGCCAGACAGGGGGTTCCGAGCAGTACTTC

clone size: -
V gene: TRBV7-6
D gene: -
J gene: TRBJ2-5
CDR3 protein: CASSFPSGETQYF
CDR3 DNA: TGTGCCAGCAGCTTTCCGAGCGGTGAGACCCAGTACTTC

clone size: -
V gene: TRBV7-2
D gene: -
J gene: TRBJ1-2
CDR3 protein: CASSPDGNYGYTF
CDR3 DNA: TGTGCCAGCAGTCCGGACGGCAACTATGGCTACACCTTC

clone size: -
V gene: TRBV19
D gene: -
J gene: TRBJ1-5
CDR3 protein: CASSKGFDSNQPQHF
CDR3 DNA: TGTGCCAGTAGTAAGGGCTTTGATAGCAATCAGCCCCAGCATTTT

clone size: -
V gene: TRBV20-1
D gene: -
J gene: TRBJ2-5
CDR3 protein: CSARVGDFQETQYF
CDR3 DNA: TGCAGTGCTAGAGTAGGGGACTTCCAAGAGACCCAGTACTTC

clone size: few
V gene: TRBV20-1
D gene: -
J gene: TRBJ1-5
CDR3 protein: CSARRDQPQHF
CDR3 DNA: TGCAGTGCTAGACGGGATCAGCCCCAGCATTTT

clone size: few
V gene: TRBV6-5
D gene: -
J gene: TRBJ1-1
CDR3 protein: CASSYGRLMNTEAFF
CDR3 DNA: TGTGCCAGCAGTTATGGGCGATTGATGAACACTGAAGCTTTCTTT

clone size: many
V gene: TRBV7-6
D gene: -
J gene: TRBJ1-5
CDR3 protein: CASSLLGDQPQHF
CDR3 DNA: TGTGCCAGCAGCTTACTGGGGGATCAGCCCCAGCATTTT

clone size: -
V gene: TRBV7-7
D gene: -
J gene: TRBJ2-1
CDR3 protein: CASSLAQGYDEQFF
CDR3 DNA: TGTGCTAGCAGCTTAGCACAGGGTTACGATGAGCAGTTCTTC

clone size: -
V gene: TRBV5-1
D gene: -
J gene: TRBJ1-5
CDR3 protein: CAHVGGQPQHF
CDR3 DNA: TGCGCTCACGTAGGTGGCCAGCCCCAGCATTTT

clone size: few
V gene: TRBV7-2
D gene: TRBD2
J gene: TRBJ2-3
CDR3 protein: CASSPVAGTQYF
CDR3 DNA: TGTGCCAGCAGCCCAGTAGCGGGAACGCAGTATTTT

clone size: few
V gene: TRBV7-8
D gene: TRBD1
J gene: TRBJ2-1
CDR3 protein: CASSLGTGSNEQFF
CDR3 DNA: TGTGCCAGCAGCTTAGGGACAGGTAGCAATGAGCAGTTCTTC

clone size: many
V gene: TRBV12-3/TRBV12-4
D gene: -
J gene: TRBJ2-2
CDR3 protein: CASSLAARNTGELFF
CDR3 DNA: TGTGCCAGCAGTTTAGCTGCTAGGAACACCGGGGAGCTGTTTTTT

clone size: -
V gene: TRBV6-2/TRBV6-3
D gene: -
J gene: TRBJ2-1
CDR3 protein: CASRVGDGTYNEQFF
CDR3 DNA: TGTGCCAGCAGAGTTGGGGACGGAACCTACAATGAGCAGTTCTTC

clone size: many
V gene: TRBV20-1
D gene: -
J gene: TRBJ2-3
CDR3 protein: CSASGRSSTDTQYF
CDR3 DNA: TGCAGTGCGTCCGGACGATCTAGCACAGATACGCAGTATTTT

clone size: few
V gene: TRBV18
D gene: -
J gene: TRBJ2-1
CDR3 protein: CASSPTQARSGQFF
CDR3 DNA: TGTGCCAGCTCGCCTACCCAGGCCCGTTCGGGGCAGTTCTTC

clone size: -
V gene: TRBV20-1
D gene: -
J gene: TRBJ2-7
CDR3 protein: CSARGRQPYEQYF
CDR3 DNA: TGCAGTGCTAGAGGGAGACAGCCCTACGAGCAGTACTTC

clone size: -
V gene: TRBV29-1
D gene: -
J gene: TRBJ1-2
CDR3 protein: CSVSTRPANYGYTF
CDR3 DNA: TGCAGCGTTTCGACTCGCCCCGCTAACTATGGCTACACCTTC

clone size: few
V gene: TRBV10-1
D gene: TRBD1
J gene: TRBJ1-4
CDR3 protein: CASSGTGGDEKLFF
CDR3 DNA: TGCGCCAGCAGTGGGACAGGGGGCGATGAAAAACTGTTTTTT

clone size: few
V gene: TRBV7-3
D gene: -
J gene: TRBJ1-6
CDR3 protein: CASSLNGGRDSPLHF
CDR3 DNA: TGTGCCAGCAGCTTAAATGGGGGAAGAGACTCACCCCTCCACTTT

clone size: -
V gene: TRBV3-1
D gene: -
J gene: TRBJ2-7
CDR3 protein: CASSQGLRGSYEQYF
CDR3 DNA: TGTGCCAGCAGCCAAGGACTCAGGGGTTCGTACGAGCAGTACTTC